This TCR beta chain was identified during a study of CD8 T cells in ankylosing spondylitis. The V and J ends lost 4 bases and 4 bases respectively, with 15 bases between them. The CDR3 contains 15 residues. The germline V gene encodes CDR1 MGHRA and CDR2 YSYEKL. This clonotype was observed many times. No antigen is known for it. Notes on the study in general: Enrichment of disease-linked clones was reportedly significant in matched ankylosing spondylitis synovial fluid. Disease-linked clones displayed a CD8+ phenotype and appeared relatively rarely in peripheral blood.

Quantitative 5'-RACE with molecular barcodes was used to make the TCR beta libraries. TCRdb reprocessed the 5' RACE reads with MiXCR, giving one entry per CDR3 protein. The sample comprises about 200,000 distinct CDR3 sequences, more than 10% of which are singletons, and approximately 15% rests with the top ten. The TCR comes from a male donor with ankylosing spondylitis or in good health (not recorded which). The chain carries TRBV4-1 and TRBJ2-3, with D possibly called TRBD1 or TRBD2 (6 bases each). Specimen: blood, either unsorted or a sorted T cell fraction (not recorded which). The DNA for the CDR3 is TGCGCCAGCAGCCTCCCGGGAGAGGGGGCAGATACGCAGTATTTT. It specifies CASSLPGEGADTQYF.